The clone carrying this T cell receptor beta chain showed up just a few times. What it binds is unknown. The data stem from a study of T-cell memory formation after mild COVID-19. Study-level background: In these data, TCR clusters were largely donor specific.

Via MiXCR, TCRdb re-called the 5' RACE reads, giving one row per CDR3 protein. The profile shows 300,000 to 400,000 distinct CDR3 sequences, roughly 15% of them singletons. Study-wide findings and caveats: Day 15 to 85 contracting clones showed balanced CD4/CD8; later expanders leaned CD4+. CD4+ contracting clones were mainly CM and EM; CD8+ ones, EMRA.

The CDR3 is 14 amino acids. From germline, CDR1 is SGHTA and CDR2 FQGNSA. The V and J ends lost 6 bases and 2 bases respectively, with 13 bases between them. J is TRBJ1-2 and V is TRBV7-2, with D possibly TRBD1 on 6 matching bases. Specimen: PBMCs or a T cell subset sorted from them (not recorded which). This clonotype was sampled from a man younger than 30 who had mild COVID-19 (a few samples of this study predate the infection). Cell type and time point are not known. CDR3 in amino acids: CASRATGLNYGYTF. The CDR3 DNA reads TGTGCCAGCAGAGCGACAGGATTAAACTATGGCTACACCTTC. Full variable domain (rest looked up from reference TRBV7-2 and TRBJ1-2): GAGVSQSPSNKVTEKGKDVELRCDPISGHTALYWYRQSLGQGLEFLIYFQGNSAPDKSGLPSDRFSAERTGGSVSTLTIQRTQQEDSAVYLCASRATGLNYGYTFGSGTRLTVV.